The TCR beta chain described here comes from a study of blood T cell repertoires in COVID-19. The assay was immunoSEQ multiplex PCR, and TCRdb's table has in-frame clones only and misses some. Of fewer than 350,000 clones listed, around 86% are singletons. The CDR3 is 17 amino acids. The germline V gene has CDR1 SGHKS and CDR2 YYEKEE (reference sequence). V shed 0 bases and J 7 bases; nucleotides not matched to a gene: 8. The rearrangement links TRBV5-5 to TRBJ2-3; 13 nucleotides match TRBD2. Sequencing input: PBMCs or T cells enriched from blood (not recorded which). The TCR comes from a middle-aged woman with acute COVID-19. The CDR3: CASSLGTSGGAWHTQYF. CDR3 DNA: TGTGCCAGCAGCTTGGGTACTAGCGGGGGGGCCTGGCATACGCAGTATTTT.